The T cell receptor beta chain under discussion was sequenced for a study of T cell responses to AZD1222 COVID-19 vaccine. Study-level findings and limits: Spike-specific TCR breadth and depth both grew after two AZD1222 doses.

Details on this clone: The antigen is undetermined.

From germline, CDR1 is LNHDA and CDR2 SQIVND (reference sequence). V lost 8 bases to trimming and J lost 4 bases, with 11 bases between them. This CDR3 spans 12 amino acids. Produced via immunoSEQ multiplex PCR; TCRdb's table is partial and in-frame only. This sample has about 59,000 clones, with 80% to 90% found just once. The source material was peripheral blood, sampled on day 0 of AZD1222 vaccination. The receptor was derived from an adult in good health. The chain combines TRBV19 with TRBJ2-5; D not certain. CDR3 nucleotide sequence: TGTGCCAGTGGGTTTCCGGGAGAGACCCAGTACTTC. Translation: CASGFPGETQYF. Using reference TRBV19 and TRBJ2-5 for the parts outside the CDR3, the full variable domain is DGGITQSPKYLFRKEGQNVTLSCEQNLNHDAMYWYRQDPGQGLRLIYYSQIVNDFQKGDIAEGYSVSREKKESFPLTVTSAQKNPTAFYLCASGFPGETQYFGPGTRLLVL.